What follows are 23 T cell receptor beta chains derived from one specimen sequenced in a study of CD8 T cells in Susac syndrome. Random hexamers were used to reverse transcribe the RNA input (about 0.5 to 1 ug). In TCRdb, the immunoSEQ multiplex PCR reads were re-called with MiXCR into one record per CDR3 protein. The table records fewer than 90,000 distinct CDR3 sequences, over 85% of them present only once. Sequencing input: CD8+ T cells from PBMCs. The source of these receptors is a human donor with Susac syndrome.

The rearrangement joins TRBV29-1 to TRBJ2-1; D is unresolved. V lost 6 bases to trimming and J lost 6 bases, with 21 bases between them. This CDR3 has 15 amino acids. Germline CDR1 and CDR2: SQVTM and ANQGSEA. The CDR3 sequence: CSVESPRRLANEQFF. The CDR3 coding sequence is TGCAGCGTCGAATCGCCGCGCAGGTTAGCCAATGAGCAGTTCTTC.

The CDR3 loop is CASSVVGGGADTQYF. The CDR3 nucleotides are TGTGCCAGCAGCGTAGTCGGCGGGGGCGCAGATACGCAGTATTTT. The V gene is TRBV9, the J gene TRBJ2-3; a possible D gene is TRBD2 (7 bases). Trimming left V 0 bases short and J 4 bases short, with 12 bases between. This CDR3 is 15 amino acids long. Germline CDR1 reads SGDLS; CDR2 reads YYNGEE.

V and J are TRBV24-1 and TRBJ2-1; TRBD2 might be the D (5 bases). The germline V gene has CDR1 KGHDR and CDR2 SFDVKD. V was trimmed by 7 bases and J by 7 bases, leaving 7 bases between them. The CDR3 contains 11 residues. The CDR3 here is CATRTGNEQFF. The CDR3, as DNA: TGTGCCACCAGGACGGGGAATGAGCAGTTCTTC.

This chain uses TRBV27 with TRBJ2-6; no clear D gene. CDR1 is MNHEY, CDR2 SMNVEV, per germline (reference sequence). Trimming took off 5 bases at V and 0 bases at J, with 11 bases between the two ends. The CDR3 consists of 16 residues. The CDR3 sequence is CASSPNHRSGANVLTF. CDR3 DNA: TGTGCCAGCAGTCCGAACCACCGCTCTGGGGCCAACGTCCTGACTTTC.

This rearrangement joins TRBV20-1 to TRBJ2-3; D perhaps matches TRBD2 (6 bases). The CDR3 is 14 residues long. The germline V and J ends were trimmed by 1 base and 0 bases, with 8 bases remaining between them. Per the germline V gene, CDR1 is DFQATT and CDR2 is SNEGSKA (reference sequence). CDR3 residues: CSARGGDSTDTQYF. The DNA for the CDR3 is TGCAGTGCTAGAGGGGGGGACAGCACAGATACGCAGTATTTT.

The chain combines TRBV25-1 with TRBJ2-1; D not resolved. Looked up from germline, CDR1 is MGHDK and CDR2 is SYGVNS. CDR3 length: 12 residues. V was cut by 1 base and J by 9 bases, with 7 bases left in between. The CDR3 DNA reads as TGTGCCAGCAGTGAATCAGCTACTGAGCAGTTCTTC. Translated, it gives CASSESATEQFF.

The V and J genes are TRBV20-1 and TRBJ2-1, with a possible D match to TRBD2 (6 bases). From germline, CDR1 is DFQATT and CDR2 SNEGSKA (reference sequence). The V and J ends lost 0 bases and 13 bases respectively, with 16 bases between them. The CDR3 is 13 amino acids. Written as DNA, the CDR3 is TGCAGTGCTAGAGATCCCGAACCGGGACTTCAGTTCTTC. It specifies CSARDPEPGLQFF.

This sequence joins TRBV28 and TRBJ1-2; 10 nucleotides align to TRBD1. CDR3 size: 14 residues. CDR1 and CDR2 (germline): MDHEN, SYDVKM. J was trimmed by 4 bases and V by 6 bases; bases with no gene match: 5. The CDR3, as DNA: TGTGCCAGCAGGGACAGGGGGTTGATCTATGGCTACACCTTC. Its protein is CASRDRGLIYGYTF.

The rearrangement uses TRBV3-1 and TRBJ2-3; 9 nucleotides agree with TRBD2. Germline V CDR1 and CDR2: LGHDT, YNNKEL (reference sequence). The CDR3 sequence is 17 residues long. V lost 6 bases, J lost 4 bases, and 14 bases stayed unmatched. The CDR3 nucleotides are TGTGCCAGCAGGGAAGGGTTGGGATTAGCGGGAGCAGATACGCAGTATTTT. Translation gives CASREGLGLAGADTQYF.

A few counts support this clonotype. The chain combines TRBV6-5 with TRBJ2-5, with D hard to call. The CDR3 is made up of 11 amino acids. CDR1 and CDR2 from the germline V gene are MNHEY and SVGAGI. V was trimmed by 8 bases and J by 1 base, leaving 5 bases between them. CDR3 sequence (DNA): TGTGCCAGCCGGGTCCAAGAGACCCAGTACTTC. Translation gives CASRVQETQYF.

The chain is built from TRBV27 and TRBJ1-1, with D perhaps matching TRBD1 (5 bases). The V and J ends lost 5 bases and 4 bases respectively, with 14 bases between them. This CDR3 is built from 14 residues. Germline lookup yields CDR1 MNHEY and CDR2 SMNVEV (reference sequence). CDR3 sequence (DNA): TGTGCCAGCAGTCCCAGGGACTCTCCCACTGAAGCTTTCTTT. This translates into CASSPRDSPTEAFF.

V and J are TRBV20-1 and TRBJ2-1; 8 bases are shared with TRBD2. Unmatched junction bases numbered 6, after V lost 3 bases and J lost 2 bases. The CDR3 is 15 amino acids. Germline V gene data show CDR1 as DFQATT and CDR2 as SNEGSKA (reference sequence). The CDR3 is CSARGSGGAYNEQFF. CDR3 DNA sequence: TGCAGTGCTAGGGGGTCGGGGGGGGCCTACAATGAGCAGTTCTTC.

This rearrangement joins TRBV9 to TRBJ2-7; TRBD2 might be the D (7 bases). The V gene's germline CDR1 is SGDLS and CDR2 YYNGEE. The CDR3 runs to 15 residues. Trimming left V 2 bases short and J 1 base short, with 13 bases between. The CDR3 sequence is CASSVGGAESYEQYF. Here the CDR3 DNA reads TGTGCCAGCAGCGTTGGGGGGGCCGAATCCTACGAGCAGTACTTC.

This rearrangement joins TRBV19 to TRBJ2-2; D remains ambiguous. Germline V lookup: CDR1 LNHDA, CDR2 SQIVND (reference sequence). V was trimmed by 8 bases and J by 3 bases, leaving 13 bases between them. This CDR3 region has 14 residues. The CDR3 bases are TGTGCCAGTGTAGCCGTCCGGGACACCGGGGAGCTGTTTTTT. It specifies CASVAVRDTGELFF.

CDR3 bases: TGTGCCACCAGTGAACGACAGTTCGGAAACACCATATATTTT. Amino acids: CATSERQFGNTIYF. J is TRBJ1-3 and V is TRBV24-1; D possibly corresponds to TRBD1 (5 bases). The V gene lost 4 bases and the J gene lost 4 bases, with 10 bases spanning the gap. The CDR3 is made up of 14 amino acids. Germline CDR1 KGHDR, CDR2 SFDVKD.

This rearrangement joins TRBV7-8 to TRBJ2-7, with D possibly being TRBD2 (5 bases). This CDR3 is built from 12 residues. V lost 7 bases to trimming and J lost 5 bases, with 12 bases between them. The germline V gene encodes CDR1 SGHVS and CDR2 FQNEAQ. CDR3 sequence (DNA): TGTGCCAGCACCTCGGGGTCCCACGAGCAGTACTTC. The encoded protein is CASTSGSHEQYF.

The rearrangement joins TRBV20-1 to TRBJ2-7; tentatively, D is TRBD1 (5 bases). The CDR3 consists of 12 residues. Germline V gene lookup returns CDR1 DFQATT and CDR2 SNEGSKA (reference sequence). With 2 bases removed from V and 3 bases from J, the gap between germline ends came to 8 bases. The CDR3 DNA sequence: TGCAGTGCTAGAAAGGGGAACTACGAGCAGTACTTC. Encoded protein: CSARKGNYEQYF.

The chain is built from TRBV25-1 and TRBJ2-1; TRBD2 might be the D (6 bases). The germline V gene encodes CDR1 MGHDK and CDR2 SYGVNS. Trimming left V 5 bases short and J 15 bases short, with 14 bases between. This CDR3 comprises 11 residues. CDR3 bases: TGTGCCAGCAGTTCGGCGGGGCCGCGGTTCTTC. As protein: CASSSAGPRFF.

The chain combines TRBV30 with TRBJ1-1; the D gene is possibly TRBD1 (6 bases). CDR3 length: 13 residues. CDR1 and CDR2 from the germline V gene are GTSNPN and SVGIG (reference sequence). V was clipped by 0 bases and J by 7 bases, with 12 bases between them. As DNA, the CDR3 is TGTGCCTGGAGTGTAGGGGGTGAGGTTGAAGCTTTCTTT. Residues: CAWSVGGEVEAFF.

This clonotype was seen once. This chain links TRBV20-1 with TRBJ1-6; D is ambiguous. Trimming took 2 bases from V and 7 from J, leaving 12 bases between them. This CDR3 region has 14 residues. Germline loops: CDR1 DFQATT, CDR2 SNEGSKA (reference sequence). CDR3 sequence: CSARHPPGNSPLHF. The DNA for the CDR3 is TGCAGTGCTAGACATCCCCCGGGGAATTCACCCCTCCACTTT.

The rearrangement joins TRBV10-3 to TRBJ2-3, with TRBD2 identical over 8 bases. V was clipped by 0 bases and J by 2 bases; unmatched bases: 4. CDR3 length equals 16 residues. Germline-derived CDR1 and CDR2 are ENHRY and SYGVKD. The CDR3 region is CAISESTGGNTDTQYF. In nucleotides, the CDR3 is TGTGCCATCAGTGAGTCGACGGGAGGGAACACAGATACGCAGTATTTT.

The chain has TRBV20-1 and TRBJ2-3; 12 bases agree with TRBD2. This CDR3 has 15 amino acids. The trim removed 5 bases at V and 2 bases at J, leaving 5 bases unmatched. Germline loops: CDR1 DFQATT, CDR2 SNEGSKA (reference sequence). CDR3 residues: CSASPSGRDTDTQYF. The CDR3 region has the DNA TGCAGTGCTTCCCCTAGCGGGAGGGACACAGATACGCAGTATTTT.

This chain connects TRBV30 to TRBJ1-1; D unresolved. V was clipped by 0 bases and J by 7 bases, with 21 bases between them. The CDR3 totals 16 residues. From germline, CDR1 is GTSNPN and CDR2 SVGIG (reference sequence). The CDR3 nucleotides are TGTGCCTGGAGTGTTGGGCCCCCCGGGTGGTTTGGTGAAGCTTTCTTT. Its translation: CAWSVGPPGWFGEAFF.